These 13 T cell receptor beta chains were sequenced from one sample in a study of blood T cell repertoires in COVID-19. Sequencing used immunoSEQ multiplex PCR; TCRdb keeps in-frame clones, though not all of them. The data contain more than 200,000 clones, about 79% of them seen just once; the ten biggest clones take up nearly 9%. Sequencing input: peripheral blood. The source of these receptors is a man at least 80 years old with acute or convalescent COVID-19.

This clone was recorded once. The chain's CDR3 is CASSRQTSYNEQFF. CDR3 nucleotide sequence: TGTGCCAGCAGTCGACAGACTTCCTACAATGAGCAGTTCTTC. V and J are TRBV2 and TRBJ2-1; perhaps TRBD1 as D (5 bases). The CDR3 length is 14 residues. Looked up from germline, CDR1 is SNHLY and CDR2 is FYNNEI. V was pared by 5 bases and J by 1 base, with 9 bases between. Complete variable domain (other parts from reference TRBV2 and TRBJ2-1): EPEVTQTPSHQVTQMGQEVILRCVPISNHLYFYWYRQILGQKVEFLVSFYNNEISEKSEIFDDQFSVERPDGSNFTLKIRSTKLEDSAMYFCASSRQTSYNEQFFGPGTRLTVL.

This chain uses TRBV7-9 with TRBJ2-1, with 12 bases lining up with TRBD2. This CDR3 is built from 18 residues. The V and J ends lost 1 base and 5 bases, in that order; junction bases with no gene match: 9. CDR1 is SEHNR and CDR2 is FQNEAQ in the germline V gene (reference sequence). CDR3 in DNA: TGTGCCAGCAGCTTAGTGGCCGGACTAGCGGGATGGGACAATGAGCAGTTCTTC. This translates into CASSLVAGLAGWDNEQFF.

The genes are TRBV4-2 and TRBJ2-7; the match to TRBD1 covers 9 bases. The V gene's germline CDR1 is LGHNA and CDR2 YNFKEQ. This CDR3 spans 15 amino acids. Germline trimming cut 3 bases from V and 1 base from J; bases unmatched to any gene: 4. Here the CDR3 reads CASSQDRGKSYEQYF. CDR3 sequence (DNA): TGTGCCAGCAGCCAGGACAGGGGAAAGTCCTACGAGCAGTACTTC.

This clone was seen just once. The rearrangement uses TRBV18 and TRBJ2-3, with 10 positions matching TRBD1. This CDR3 is built from 17 residues. V gave up 2 bases and J gave up 8 bases; unmatched junction bases: 13. Per the germline V gene, CDR1 is KGHSH and CDR2 is LQKENI. The CDR3 DNA follows: TGTGCCAGCTCACCAGAGCAGGGGACAGGGGTGCAAGGTACGCAGTATTTT. Translated: CASSPEQGTGVQGTQYF.

Concerning this clone itself: Distinct nucleotide sequences in the sample also encode this CDR3. The CDR3 reads CASSFGGNTEAFF. Written as DNA, the CDR3 is TGTGCCAGCAGTTTCGGGGGGAACACTGAAGCTTTCTTT. The chain recombines TRBV12-3 or TRBV12-4 with TRBJ1-1; the D gene is possibly TRBD1 (5 bases). Between the trimmed V and J ends, which lost 3 bases and 1 base, there was a span of 6 bases. The CDR3 has 13 residues.

The chain combines TRBV23-1 with TRBJ1-5; 8 positions agree with TRBD1. TRBV23-1 qualifies as an ORF whose function is uncertain. This CDR3 region has 15 residues. V shed 7 bases, J shed 4 bases, and the junction held 9 bases outside the gene matches. The CDR3 DNA follows: TGCGCCAGCACCCAGCTCAGGGGGCAAAATCAGCCCCAGCATTTT. As protein: CASTQLRGQNQPQHF.

The J gene is TRBJ2-3, the V gene TRBV19; perhaps TRBD1 as D (5 bases). The CDR3 sequence is 15 residues long. Germline lookup yields CDR1 LNHDA and CDR2 SQIVND (reference sequence). V lost 3 bases, J lost 0 bases, and 10 bases lay in between. CDR3 amino acids: CASSMWAGSTDTQYF. In DNA form, the CDR3 reads TGTGCCAGTAGTATGTGGGCAGGGAGCACAGATACGCAGTATTTT.

The V gene is TRBV2, the J gene TRBJ2-7; 10 bases are a match to TRBD2. The V and J ends lost 8 bases and 12 bases, in that order; junction bases with no gene match: 13. Germline V gene lookup returns CDR1 SNHLY and CDR2 FYNNEI. The CDR3 covers 13 residues. The DNA of the CDR3 is TGTGCCAGCGTTGAGACTAGCGGGCCCCGGGGGTACTTC. This translates into CASVETSGPRGYF.

The CDR3 here is CATSTRGGYQPQHF. DNA for the CDR3: TGTGCCACCAGCACAAGGGGCGGATATCAGCCCCAGCATTTT. The J gene is TRBJ1-5, the V gene TRBV15; D is perhaps TRBD1 (5 bases). The V and J ends lost 4 bases and 5 bases respectively, with 12 bases between them. The CDR3 consists of 14 residues. CDR1 is LNHNV, CDR2 YYDKDF, per germline (reference sequence).

This chain connects TRBV2 to TRBJ2-7, with TRBD2 as a possible D gene (5 bases). The CDR3 is 13 amino acids. V was shortened by 5 bases and J by 3 bases, with 11 bases between the two germline ends. Germline CDR1 SNHLY, CDR2 FYNNEI. This CDR3 is CASSTRTGYEQYF. CDR3 nucleotide sequence: TGTGCCAGCAGTACTAGGACTGGCTACGAGCAGTACTTC.

The V call is TRBV18, the J call TRBJ1-6; TRBD1 agrees at 7 bases. V shed 2 bases and J 9 bases; nucleotides not matched to a gene: 7. The germline CDR1 and CDR2 sequences are KGHSH and LQKENI. CDR3 length: 15 residues. CDR3 nucleotides: TGTGCCAGCTCACCAGAACCCAGGGGGACTTCACCCCTCCACTTT. Translated, it gives CASSPEPRGTSPLHF.

The chain has TRBV7-9 and TRBJ2-7, with D hard to call. Trimming removed 4 bases from V and 0 bases from J, with 16 bases in between. Germline V gives CDR1 SEHNR, CDR2 FQNEAQ (reference sequence). This CDR3 has 16 amino acids. CDR3 nucleotides: TGTGCCAGCAGCTCCTTACGCGGTCAAAGCTCCTACGAGCAGTACTTC. Its translation: CASSSLRGQSSYEQYF. Full variable domain (rest looked up from reference TRBV7-9 and TRBJ2-7): DTGVSQNPRHKITKRGQNVTFRCDPISEHNRLYWYRQTLGQGPEFLTYFQNEAQLEKSRLLSDRFSAERPKGSFSTLEIQRTEQGDSAMYLCASSSLRGQSSYEQYFGPGTRLTVT.

The chain has TRBV19 and TRBJ1-3; no definite D call. V lost 0 bases and J lost 0, with 21 bases in between. This CDR3 region has 20 residues. The germline CDR1 and CDR2 sequences are LNHDA and SQIVND (reference sequence). CDR3 amino acids: CASSIDPPRFRRSSGNTIYF. CDR3 bases: TGTGCCAGTAGTATAGATCCCCCGAGGTTCCGGAGGAGCTCTGGAAACACCATATATTTT.